This TCR beta chain was sequenced for a study of T cell responses to AZD1222 COVID-19 vaccine. The method was immunoSEQ multiplex PCR; TCRdb's version includes in-frame clones alone and lacks a portion of them. The sample consists of 150,000 or so clones, approximately 89% of them appearing once. This clone appeared once. The TCR comes from an adult in good health. The sequenced sample was peripheral blood, obtained on day 0 of AZD1222 vaccination.

This CDR3 reads CASSALTGGGGTQYF. DNA for the CDR3: TGTGCCAGCAGTGCTCTGACAGGGGGAGGTGGGACCCAGTACTTC. The chain joins TRBV2 to TRBJ2-5, with TRBD1 identical over 9 bases. Germline values: CDR1 SNHLY, CDR2 FYNNEI. V lost 4 bases to trimming and J lost 7 bases; unmatched junction nucleotides: 10. The CDR3 totals 15 residues. Drawing the rest from reference TRBV2 and TRBJ2-5, the complete variable domain is EPEVTQTPSHQVTQMGQEVILRCVPISNHLYFYWYRQILGQKVEFLVSFYNNEISEKSEIFDDQFSVERPDGSNFTLKIRSTKLEDSAMYFCASSALTGGGGTQYFGPGTRLLVL.